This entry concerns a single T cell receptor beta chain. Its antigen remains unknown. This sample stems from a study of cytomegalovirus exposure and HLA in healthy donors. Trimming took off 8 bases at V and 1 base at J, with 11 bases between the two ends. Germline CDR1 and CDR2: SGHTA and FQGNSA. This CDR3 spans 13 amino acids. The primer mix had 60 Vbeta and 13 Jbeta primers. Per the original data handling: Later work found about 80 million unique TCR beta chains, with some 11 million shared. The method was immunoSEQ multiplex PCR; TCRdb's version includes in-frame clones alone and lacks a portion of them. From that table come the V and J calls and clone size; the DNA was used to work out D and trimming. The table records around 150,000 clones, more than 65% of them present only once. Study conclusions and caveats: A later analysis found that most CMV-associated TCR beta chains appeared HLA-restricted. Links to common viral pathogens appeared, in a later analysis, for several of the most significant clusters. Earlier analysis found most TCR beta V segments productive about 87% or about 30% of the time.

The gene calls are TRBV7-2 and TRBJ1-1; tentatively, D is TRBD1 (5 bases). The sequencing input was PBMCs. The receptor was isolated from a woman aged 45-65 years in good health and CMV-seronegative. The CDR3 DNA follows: TGTGCCAGCCAAACTCAGGGGAACACTGAAGCTTTCTTT. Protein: CASQTQGNTEAFF.